The 20 T cell receptor beta chains below come from one sample, sequenced in a study of OX40 agonist ivuxolimab in advanced cancers. Profiling relied on immunoSEQ multiplex PCR, and the TCRdb table lists in-frame clones only, not all of them. The sample yields roughly 69,000 clones, over 80% seen once. The sequencing used CD4+ or CD8+ T cells sorted from blood, collected in a trial of the OX40 agonist ivuxolimab. These receptors were taken from an adult with an advanced solid tumor such as melanoma, head and neck, liver or kidney cancer.

V is TRBV15 and J is TRBJ2-1; 9 nucleotides line up with TRBD1. CDR3 size: 15 residues. J gave up 10 bases and V 2 bases, and 9 bases lay outside the gene matches. Germline-derived CDR1 and CDR2 are LNHNV and YYDKDF (reference sequence). Here the CDR3 reads CATSRTRDRVYEQFF. CDR3 coding DNA: TGTGCCACCAGCAGAACGCGGGACAGGGTCTACGAGCAGTTCTTC.

This chain joins TRBV5-4 and TRBJ2-7, with TRBD2 identical over 11 bases. This CDR3 region has 14 residues. CDR1 is SGHNT, CDR2 YYREEE, per germline (reference sequence). Unmatched junction bases numbered 6, after V lost 6 bases and J lost 4 bases. The CDR3 DNA reads as TGTGCCAGCATGATAGCGGGAGGGCCGTACGAGCAGTACTTC. Its translation is CASMIAGGPYEQYF.

The chain recombines TRBV9 with TRBJ2-1; TRBD2 aligns across 7 bases. This CDR3 comprises 16 residues. Germline values: CDR1 SGDLS, CDR2 YYNGEE. V lost 4 bases and J lost 6; bases outside the gene matches: 13. CDR3 residues: CASSPTPPGTTNEQFF. In nucleotides, the CDR3 is TGTGCCAGCAGCCCCACCCCACCCGGGACTACCAATGAGCAGTTCTTC.

This rearrangement joins TRBV6-5 to TRBJ2-1; D not certain. Germline lookup yields CDR1 MNHEY and CDR2 SVGAGI. Trimming took off 2 bases at V and 4 bases at J, with 6 bases between the two ends. CDR3 length: 13 amino acids. CDR3 protein: CASSYAEYNEQFF. In nucleotides, the CDR3 is TGTGCCAGCAGTTACGCCGAATACAATGAGCAGTTCTTC.

The gene calls are TRBV7-3 and TRBJ1-1; no definite D call. V was trimmed by 1 base and J by 8 bases, leaving 23 bases between them. Germline values: CDR1 SGHTA, CDR2 FQGTGA. The CDR3 spans 17 residues. The CDR3, as DNA: TGTGCCAGCAGCTTAATATTGGCCCCGAGTTTGAAGAAAGAAGCTTTCTTT. Protein: CASSLILAPSLKKEAFF.

The chain links TRBV11-2 to TRBJ2-7, with D perhaps TRBD2 (6 bases). V lost 5 bases to trimming and J lost 0 bases, with 17 bases between them. This CDR3 contains 16 residues. CDR1 and CDR2 (germline): SGHAT, FQNNGV. CDR3 sequence: CASSQSLAPSSYEQYF. As DNA, the CDR3 is TGTGCCAGCAGCCAGTCCCTAGCGCCGAGCTCCTACGAGCAGTACTTC.

About this clone itself: Within the sample, other DNA sequences also encode this same CDR3. The chain couples TRBV27 to TRBJ2-1; a possible D gene is TRBD2 (5 bases). The V gene lost 1 base and the J gene lost 8 bases, with 6 bases spanning the gap. Per the germline V gene, CDR1 is MNHEY and CDR2 is SMNVEV (reference sequence). There are 12 residues in the CDR3. The CDR3 DNA reads TGTGCCAGCAGTTTATTGGGAGATGAGCAGTTCTTC. It is translated as CASSLLGDEQFF.

The rearrangement uses TRBV14 and TRBJ2-1; 12 nucleotides line up with TRBD2. The V and J ends lost 4 bases and 8 bases, in that order; junction bases with no gene match: 3. The CDR3 length is 14 residues. Per the germline V gene, CDR1 is SGHDN and CDR2 is FVKESK. The CDR3 is CASSPLAGGDEQFF. CDR3 sequence (DNA): TGTGCCAGCAGCCCACTAGCGGGGGGCGATGAGCAGTTCTTC.

V gene TRBV4-1 combines with J gene TRBJ2-3, with 7 bases matching TRBD1. The germline gives CDR1 MGHRA, CDR2 YSYEKL. Unmatched junction bases numbered 6, after V lost 0 bases and J lost 0 bases. The CDR3 loop spans 17 amino acids. CDR3 sequence: CASSQEPSGGSTDTQYF. The CDR3 nucleotides read TGCGCCAGCAGCCAAGAGCCTTCAGGGGGAAGCACAGATACGCAGTATTTT.

About this clone: Different DNA sequences within this sample yield the same CDR3. V usage is TRBV6-5 and J usage is TRBJ1-1; D remains unclear. Germline CDR1 MNHEY, CDR2 SVGAGI. The length of the CDR3 is 14 residues. V was trimmed by 0 bases and J by 1 base, leaving 6 bases between them. CDR3 bases: TGTGCCAGCAGTTACTCTGAAGGGAACACTGAAGCTTTCTTT. Amino acid sequence: CASSYSEGNTEAFF.

The V and J genes are TRBV6-5 and TRBJ2-1, with 9 bases fitting TRBD2. The CDR3 spans 15 residues. The J segment lost 5 bases and the V segment lost 6 bases, leaving 8 bases of the junction unmatched. Germline-derived CDR1 and CDR2 are MNHEY and SVGAGI. CDR3 in amino acids: CASRGGRAPNNEQFF. The CDR3 region has the DNA TGTGCCAGCAGGGGCGGGAGGGCCCCGAACAATGAGCAGTTCTTC.

This clone came up a few times. This chain links TRBV10-3 with TRBJ2-3, with no clear D. The CDR3 extends over 13 amino acids. Trimming pared 3 bases from V and 4 bases from J, leaving 8 bases between. Germline-derived CDR1 and CDR2 are ENHRY and SYGVKD. CDR3 in DNA: TGTGCCATCAGTGAAGGGTTGGCAGATACGCAGTATTTT. Its translation: CAISEGLADTQYF.

This sequence joins TRBV11-2 and TRBJ2-5; weak D call: TRBD2 (5 bases). The CDR3 is 14 residues long. Per germline, CDR1 SGHAT and CDR2 FQNNGV. The V gene lost 5 bases and the J gene lost 4 bases, with 14 bases spanning the gap. The CDR3 loop reads CASSAREFGETQYF. Here the CDR3 DNA reads TGTGCCAGCAGCGCTAGGGAGTTTGGAGAGACCCAGTACTTC.

The chain recombines TRBV21-1 with TRBJ2-3; the table's D gene call, TRBD1, was not cross checked with the DNA. TRBV21-1 is a known pseudogene. The CDR3 covers 16 residues. The CDR3 sequence: CASSNRGVHSTDTQYF. CDR3 nucleotides: TGTGCCAGCAGTAACAGGGGTGTCCATTCCACAGATACGCAGTATTTT.

V usage is TRBV28 and J usage is TRBJ1-5; possible D gene TRBD1, 6 bases. Per germline, CDR1 MDHEN and CDR2 SYDVKM. V was cut by 3 bases and J by 0 bases, with 9 bases left in between. The CDR3 totals 15 residues. The CDR3 DNA reads as TGTGCCAGCAGTTTTACAGGGTATAGCAATCAGCCCCAGCATTTT. This encodes CASSFTGYSNQPQHF.

The chain links TRBV7-9 to TRBJ2-1; the D is unclear. Germline V gene data show CDR1 as SEHNR and CDR2 as FQNEAQ (reference sequence). CDR3 length equals 11 residues. V lost 1 base and J lost 13, with 8 bases in between. The CDR3 nucleotides read TGTGCCAGCAGCTTAGAGCTAGACCAGTTCTTC. Protein product: CASSLELDQFF.

The V call is TRBV5-1, the J call TRBJ2-1, with 9 bases identical to TRBD1. The trim removed 0 bases at V and 9 bases at J, leaving 7 bases unmatched. The CDR3 covers 15 residues. Germline CDR1 is SGHRS and CDR2 is YFSETQ. The CDR3 nucleotides read TGCGCCAGCAGCTTGGTCGGGACAGGGCTCGTTGAGCAGTTCTTC. Translation: CASSLVGTGLVEQFF. The full variable domain, in which reference TRBV5-1 and TRBJ2-1 provide the parts outside the CDR3, is KAGVTQTPRYLIKTRGQQVTLSCSPISGHRSVSWYQQTPGQGLQFLFEYFSETQRNKGNFPGRFSGRQFSNSRSEMNVSTLELGDSALYLCASSLVGTGLVEQFFGPGTRLTVL.

V usage is TRBV27 and J usage is TRBJ2-6; no reliable D call. Per the germline V gene, CDR1 is MNHEY and CDR2 is SMNVEV (reference sequence). This CDR3 has 15 amino acids. V lost 3 bases and J 1 base, leaving 7 bases between the germline ends. The CDR3 nucleotides are TGTGCCAGCAGTTTCCTTCCGTCTGGGGCCAACGTCCTGACTTTC. Translation gives CASSFLPSGANVLTF.

The chain is built from TRBV7-9 and TRBJ2-1; 10 bases match TRBD1. This CDR3 contains 15 residues. Trimming at V came to 5 bases and at J to 5 bases, leaving 6 bases not matched to a gene. Germline CDR1 SEHNR, CDR2 FQNEAQ (reference sequence). The CDR3: CASSRAGTGDNEQFF. The CDR3 nucleotides are TGTGCCAGCAGCCGAGCCGGGACAGGGGACAATGAGCAGTTCTTC.

The chain employs TRBV19 and TRBJ2-7; 7 positions agree with TRBD2. Germline CDR1 LNHDA, CDR2 SQIVND (reference sequence). Germline trimming cut 7 bases from V and 1 base from J; bases unmatched to any gene: 7. CDR3 length: 14 amino acids. The CDR3 region is CASTVAGTSYEQYF. CDR3 DNA: TGTGCCAGTACGGTAGCGGGTACGTCCTACGAGCAGTACTTC. The whole variable domain, filled in from reference TRBV19 and TRBJ2-7, reads DGGITQSPKYLFRKEGQNVTLSCEQNLNHDAMYWYRQDPGQGLRLIYYSQIVNDFQKGDIAEGYSVSREKKESFPLTVTSAQKNPTAFYLCASTVAGTSYEQYFGPGTRLTVT.